This TCR beta chain appears in the sequencing data of a study of cytomegalovirus exposure and HLA in healthy donors (TCRdb year 2017). Background on the whole study: According to an earlier analysis of 587 of the donors, about 179 million T cells yielded roughly 100 million unique TCR beta sequences and 276 Gb of sequence data. Approximately 310 gigabases of sequencing data and 70 million to 95 million unique TCR sequences made up an early release that covered fewer than 650 HLA-typed donors. The genetic ancestry cluster associated with self-reported Caucasian donors included 80% to 90% of the 300 to 400 genotyped donors. The study was designed to test whether signatures of past pathogen exposure could be identified by cataloging public T cell receptors. The study profiled the T cell repertoires of 550 to 700 subjects by immunosequencing and related them to cytomegalovirus serostatus. In addition to the first cohort of approximately 670 subjects, a separate validation cohort of over 90 different subjects was used. The study combined high-throughput TCR immunosequencing, statistical association of individual TCRs with disease status, and machine learning to predict cytomegalovirus infection status. A later analysis re-examined previously published TCR beta repertoires from about 670 donors and added high-resolution HLA genotyping to investigate patterns of TCR occurrence. The later analysis used no new phenotypic data to find candidate immune exposures, relying instead on TCR beta sequences and their occurrence across donors. An earlier analysis of several hundred of the donors applied high-throughput TCR beta sequencing to assess whether each TCR beta V gene segment acted as functional or pseudogenic. Alongside the repertoire data, information on donor age, sex, ethnicity and CMV serostatus was compiled. In a later genetic analysis, genome-wide SNP genotypes for about 60% of the 666 donors were used, and that subset was treated as a discovery cohort. Every repertoire in the discovery cohort had been generated on one and the same sequencing platform. HLA typing covered class I and class II loci at four-digit resolution. Typing coverage differed by locus: A, B, C, DRB1 and DQB1 were typed in roughly 620-640 donors, DQA1 in about 500, DPA1 in 600 to 610, and DPB1 in 472. About five DR-DQ haplotypes were treated as single units for association and clustering because of strong linkage in the cohort. On average, roughly 240,000 unique TCR beta nucleotide sequences were sequenced per donor among a few hundred genotyped donors of the cohort, with 15% to 20% of those sequences being non-productive.

The library was generated by the immunoSEQ multiplex PCR assay. For the multiplex PCR, a mixture combining 60 forward primers for TCR Vbeta segments and 13 reverse primers for TCR Jbeta segments was used. The CDR3 region of rearranged TCR beta genes was amplified from genomic DNA with a multiplex PCR assay. The Illumina HiSeq System was used to sequence the amplified TCR beta libraries as 87-base-pair reads. As for the authors' bioinformatics: In a later analysis, some 80 million unique TCR beta chains were counted across the roughly 670 repertoires, and around 10 million of these chains were shared by at least two donors. A nearest-neighbor algorithm error-corrected the raw reads and collapsed the reads into unique sequences, merging closely related sequences to remove PCR and sequencing errors. V, D and J gene segments were assigned by aligning CDR3 sequences to IMGT reference sequences. For a sequence to be retained, at least a six-nucleotide match to both a V gene segment and a J gene segment was required. Rearrangements were called productive when the CDR3 lacked stop codons and stayed in frame with V and J; all others were non-productive. Following IMGT convention, CDR3 was defined as the stretch from the second conserved V-encoded cysteine up to the conserved J-encoded phenylalanine. In an earlier analysis of 500 to 650 of the donors, sequences lacking an unambiguous match to a single V gene segment were excluded. In an earlier analysis of some 590 of the donors, a V segment was called functional when productive rearrangements were above 56.7%, and segregating when the standard deviation between donors exceeded 5%. A statistical classification framework was developed to diagnose cytomegalovirus status using the catalog of TCR beta chain sequences. In a later analysis, V and J genes were assigned by comparing TCR nucleotide sequences against IMGT/GENE-DB human TR gene sequences. In a later analysis, CDR3 sequences and most-parsimonious VDJ recombination scenarios were assigned using the TCRdist pipeline. In a later analysis, each TCR beta chain was defined by its CDR3 amino acid sequence together with its V-gene family, and reads without a unique V-gene family were excluded. In a later analysis, 500 to 650 highly shared, low-generation-probability nucleotide sequences were removed to address suspected cross-contamination and a sequencing artifact. In a later analysis, a clonal expansion index was calculated for each public chain from normalized within-repertoire ranks of inferred template counts. In a later analysis, generation probabilities were computed with a VDJ recombination model fitted to out-of-frame rearrangements, and the resulting probabilities were checked against IGoR. In a later analysis, TCR-TCR, TCR-HLA and TCR-CMV co-occurrence was scored with hypergeometric tests, and a repertoire-size bias correction was applied to TCR pairs. In a later analysis, false discovery rates were estimated by permuting HLA or CMV assignments 20 times. In a later analysis, co-occurring TCRs were grouped with DBSCAN, and TCRdist sequence similarity was added when clustering was performed within HLA-allele-positive subsets. Repertoires with fewer than 30,000 or more than 120,000 public chains, plus five repertoires with anomalous nucleotide sharing, were excluded from co-occurrence clustering. TCRdb limited this immuneACCESS table to in-frame rearrangements with V and J called. A share of clones is missing; checked studies link under half to unresolved V genes, and the rest is unexplained. V and J calls and clone size are copied from that table; D and trimming were computed from the DNA. Recorded for this sample are about 230,000 clones; approximately 84% of them occurred a single time. The ten most abundant clones make up about 0.58% of the sample.

The investigation overall reported the following: According to a later analysis, parvovirus B19, influenza, CMV and Epstein-Barr virus appeared linked to several top co-occurrence clusters. The study listed over 150 TCR beta chains as associated with cytomegalovirus. A few of the identified cytomegalovirus-associated TCR beta chains were confirmed in vitro to be specific for cytomegalovirus antigens. In a later analysis, HLA-associated TCR beta chains showed more clonal expansion and lower generation probabilities than non-associated chains that were equally common. This cohort had only TCR beta chains sequenced, and the lack of alpha or paired-chain data limited which features could be detected. It was suggested by the authors that the approach could potentially be generalized to other disease states and immunological phenotypes. Specific HLA alleles were associated with 18,000 or so TCR beta sequences at a false discovery rate of 0.05 in a later analysis. A cluster of highly shared sequence variants was judged likely to be a technical artifact of the sequencing pipeline. While some public TCRs were present in many individuals, most TCR sequences turned up only very rarely across donors. A later genetic analysis associated a missense DCLRE1C variant with V-gene and J-gene trimming of TCR beta chains, and an independent cohort replicated the association. Because HLA typing was unavailable for some donors at each locus, only the typed subset was used in association tests. In an earlier analysis of some 550 of the donors, most TCR beta V segments were observed in productive rearrangements about 87% or about 30% of the time, broadly matching IMGT annotations. A later analysis found that TCR association rates varied across HLA loci, with DRB1 alleles showing the most associated TCRs and HLA-C alleles the fewest. A further reported finding was that TCR beta sequences accurately predicted the HLA-A and HLA-B alleles for most subjects in the first cohort. In both the original and validation cohorts, the classifier was reported to diagnose cytomegalovirus status with high specificity and sensitivity. Roughly uniform sequencing depth across donors was assumed in presence/absence analyses, although this assumption may not hold. Assigning TCR associations to individual alleles was difficult when HLA alleles, especially DR and DQ, strongly co-occurred. According to a later genetic analysis, donors in an Asian-associated ancestry cluster had fewer N-insertions in productive TCRs than the approximately 630-donor mean. Some IMGT-functional V segments, including TRBV6-2 and TRBV6-3, could not be told apart with the 87-base-pair reads, so those segments were excluded. Correlated functional status among segregating V segments might reflect linkage disequilibrium, but an unknown experimental factor could not be ruled out. A later analysis found that most CMV-associated TCR beta chains appeared HLA-restricted, with HLA associations seemingly driven largely by CMV exposure. The only immune exposure information available for the cohort was CMV serostatus. Because counts were too low, about 18 rarely observed V segments, including chromosome 9 orphons, were excluded from the earlier analysis of several hundred of the donors.

Worth noting for this clone: Its antigen remains unidentified. The input lacks base qualities; no much larger clone sits a single base away.

The cohort was made up of roughly 670 healthy bone marrow donors. At the time of sampling, all cohort members were nominally healthy, though unrecorded immune exposures were likely present. The donor tested CMV seronegative, placing the donor among the 350 to 400 seronegative members of the cohort. A peripheral blood sample was provided by each donor, and peripheral blood mononuclear cells were used for TCR beta sequencing. The Qiagen DNeasy Blood Extraction Kit was used to extract genomic DNA from the blood cell samples. CDR3 length: 13 amino acids, cysteine to phenylalanine. Only the CDR3 portion is preserved as DNA: 39 bases, with reading frame beginning at the first base. Trimming at the junction amounts to 5 bases on V and 11 bases on J, and the germline ends lie 18 bases apart. Sequences SEHNR (CDR1) and FQNEAQ (CDR2) are obtained from the germline V gene (reference sequence).

The TCR sequence derives from a woman between 40 and 55 years old in good health and CMV-seronegative. The sequenced material came from PBMCs. The chain is assembled from TRBV7-9 and TRBJ1-1, and TRBD1 may be the D gene, going by 5 matching bases. The CDR3 is CASSGRTKRGAFF. The sequence in DNA is TGTGCCAGCAGCGGGAGGACAAAGAGAGGGGCTTTCTTT.